These 4 T cell receptor beta chains came from one sample sequenced in a study of cytotoxic CD8 clonotypes in ibrutinib-treated CLL. The method was immunoSEQ multiplex PCR; TCRdb's version includes in-frame clones alone and lacks a portion of them. Of roughly 52,000 clones detected, around half appear once; the ten largest clones hold approximately 32%. Material: PBMCs, obtained after 12 months of ibrutinib treatment. These TCRs come from a human donor with chronic lymphocytic leukemia.

This clone appeared a single time. The CDR3 protein is CSVRDLAYEQYF. CDR3 DNA sequence: TGCAGCGTTCGGGACTTAGCCTACGAGCAGTACTTC. This chain connects TRBV29-1 to TRBJ2-7; D is possibly TRBD2 (6 bases). V lost 5 bases and J 2 bases, leaving 10 bases between the germline ends. Germline CDR1 SQVTM, CDR2 ANQGSEA. CDR3 length equals 12 residues.

This clone was found a few times. V usage is TRBV4-2 and J usage is TRBJ1-5, with D possibly TRBD1 on 5 matching bases. From germline, CDR1 is LGHNA and CDR2 YNFKEQ. Between the trimmed V and J ends, which lost 5 bases and 2 bases, there was a span of 10 bases. The CDR3 is 14 amino acids. For the CDR3, the DNA is TGTGCCAGCAGCATTGCCAGGGGCAATCAGCCCCAGCATTTT. This translates into CASSIARGNQPQHF.

In this sample, this clone turned up a few times. The chain combines TRBV18 with TRBJ1-1; D remains ambiguous. The CDR3 sequence is 12 residues long. Trimming removed 3 bases at V and 3 bases at J, with 5 bases between. CDR1 KGHSH and CDR2 LQKENI come from the germline V gene. The CDR3 loop reads CASSPQYTEAFF. CDR3 coding DNA: TGTGCCAGCTCACCGCAATACACTGAAGCTTTCTTT.

This clone has only a few counts. V is TRBV15 and J is TRBJ1-2; D ambiguous. With 3 bases removed from V and 4 bases from J, the gap between germline ends came to 9 bases. The CDR3 is 13 amino acids. The germline gives CDR1 LNHNV, CDR2 YYDKDF (reference sequence). The CDR3 loop reads CATSRRGVYGYTF. As DNA, the CDR3 is TGTGCCACCAGCAGGCGTGGAGTCTATGGCTACACCTTC.